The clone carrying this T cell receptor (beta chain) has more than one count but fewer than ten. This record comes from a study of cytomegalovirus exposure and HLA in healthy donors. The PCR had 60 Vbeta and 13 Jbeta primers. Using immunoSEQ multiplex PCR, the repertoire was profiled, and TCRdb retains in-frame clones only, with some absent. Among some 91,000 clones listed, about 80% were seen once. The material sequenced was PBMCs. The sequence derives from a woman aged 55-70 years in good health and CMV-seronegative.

The CDR3 region is CASSIVLTMGDQPQHF. The CDR3 region has the DNA TGTGCCAGTAGTATAGTCCTAACGATGGGAGATCAGCCCCAGCATTTT. The chain is built from TRBV19 and TRBJ1-5; no clear D gene. CDR1 and CDR2 from the germline V gene are LNHDA and SQIVND (reference sequence). CDR3 length: 16 amino acids. V was trimmed by 1 base and J by 5 bases, leaving 15 bases between them.